The 3 T cell receptor beta chains below come from one sample, sequenced in a study of identical twins. TCRdb re-derived calls from the 5' RACE reads in MiXCR, one entry per CDR3 protein. The sample carries 690,000 or so distinct CDR3 sequences, over 8.5% recorded once. The data were also submitted as part of a second study, on yellow fever vaccine responses in identical twins.

The specimen sequenced was PBMCs. The receptors here all came from a young woman in good health.

This clonotype was seen repeatedly, ten times or more. This sequence joins TRBV20-1 and TRBJ2-7, with TRBD2 identical over 12 bases. Trimming at V came to 6 bases and at J to 3 bases, leaving 6 bases not matched to a gene. CDR1 is DFQATT and CDR2 is SNEGSKA in the germline V gene (reference sequence). This CDR3 spans 14 amino acids. In DNA form, the CDR3 reads TGCAGTGCCCCCGGGACTAGCGGGTTCTACGAGCAGTACTTC. The encoded protein is CSAPGTSGFYEQYF.

This clonotype was seen only a few times. The chain carries TRBV27 and TRBJ1-5, with TRBD1 matching 10 bases. CDR1 is MNHEY, CDR2 SMNVEV, per germline (reference sequence). The CDR3 sequence is 13 residues long. Trimming removed 5 bases from V and 11 bases from J; junction bases left unmatched: 6. The CDR3 nucleotides are TGTGCCAGCAGTCCCTGGACAGGGGGGGCCCAGCATTTT. It specifies CASSPWTGGAQHF.

This clonotype occurred a few times. This sequence joins TRBV7-9 and TRBJ2-2; 7 bases agree with TRBD1. CDR3 length: 15 amino acids. The V segment lost 4 bases and the J segment 4 bases; nucleotides outside the gene matches: 6. Germline V CDR1 and CDR2: SEHNR, FQNEAQ (reference sequence). This CDR3 reads CASSSGQLPTGELFF. In DNA, the CDR3 is TGTGCCAGCAGCTCGGGACAGTTGCCCACCGGGGAGCTGTTTTTT. Supplemented by reference TRBV7-9 and TRBJ2-2, the full variable domain reads DTGVSQNPRHKITKRGQNVTFRCDPISEHNRLYWYRQTLGQGPEFLTYFQNEAQLEKSRLLSDRFSAERPKGSFSTLEIQRTEQGDSAMYLCASSSGQLPTGELFFGEGSRLTVL.